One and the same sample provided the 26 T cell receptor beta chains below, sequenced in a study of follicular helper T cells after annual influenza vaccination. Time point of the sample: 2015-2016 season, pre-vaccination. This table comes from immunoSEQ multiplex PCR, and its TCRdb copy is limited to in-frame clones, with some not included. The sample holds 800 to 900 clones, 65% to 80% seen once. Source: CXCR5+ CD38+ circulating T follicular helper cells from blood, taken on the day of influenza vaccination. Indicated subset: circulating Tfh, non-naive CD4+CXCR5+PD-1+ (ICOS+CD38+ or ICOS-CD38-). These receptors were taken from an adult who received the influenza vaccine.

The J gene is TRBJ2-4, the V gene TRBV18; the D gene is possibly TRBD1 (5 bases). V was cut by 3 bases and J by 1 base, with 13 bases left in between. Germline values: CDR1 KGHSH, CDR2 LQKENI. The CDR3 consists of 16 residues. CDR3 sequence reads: CASSPTQGFAKNIQYF. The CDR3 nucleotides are TGTGCCAGCTCACCTACCCAGGGTTTCGCCAAAAACATTCAGTACTTC.

DNA for the CDR3: TGTGCCAGCAGCGGGGACTTCACAGATACGCAGTATTTT. Amino acid sequence: CASSGDFTDTQYF. This rearrangement joins TRBV7-8 to TRBJ2-3; a possible D gene is TRBD2 (6 bases). The CDR3 sequence is 13 residues long. The germline CDR1 and CDR2 sequences are SGHVS and FQNEAQ. V was clipped by 5 bases and J by 2 bases, with 8 bases between them.

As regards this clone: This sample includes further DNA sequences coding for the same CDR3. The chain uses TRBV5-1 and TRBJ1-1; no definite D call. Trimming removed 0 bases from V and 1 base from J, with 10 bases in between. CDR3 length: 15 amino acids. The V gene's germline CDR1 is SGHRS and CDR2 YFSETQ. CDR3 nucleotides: TGCGCCAGCAGCTTGGTAGGTACACCGAACACTGAAGCTTTCTTT. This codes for CASSLVGTPNTEAFF.

CDR3 DNA: TGTGCCAGTGGACAGGGTCAGAGCTCCTATAATTCACCCCTCCACTTT. Its translation is CASGQGQSSYNSPLHF. This chain uses TRBV19 with TRBJ1-6; 8 nucleotides line up with TRBD1. The V gene's germline CDR1 is LNHDA and CDR2 SQIVND (reference sequence). V trimming: 8 bases; J trimming: 0 bases; junction bases outside the gene matches: 6. This CDR3 contains 16 residues. Full variable domain (outside the CDR3, taken from reference TRBV19 and TRBJ1-6): DGGITQSPKYLFRKEGQNVTLSCEQNLNHDAMYWYRQDPGQGLRLIYYSQIVNDFQKGDIAEGYSVSREKKESFPLTVTSAQKNPTAFYLCASGQGQSSYNSPLHFGNGTRLTVT.

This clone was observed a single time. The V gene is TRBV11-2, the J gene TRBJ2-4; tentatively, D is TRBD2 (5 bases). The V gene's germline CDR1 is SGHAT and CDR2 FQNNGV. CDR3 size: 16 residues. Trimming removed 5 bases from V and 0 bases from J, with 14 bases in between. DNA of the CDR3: TGTGCCAGCAGCCGTGGAGGCGGAGAAGCCAAAAACATTCAGTACTTC. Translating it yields CASSRGGGEAKNIQYF.

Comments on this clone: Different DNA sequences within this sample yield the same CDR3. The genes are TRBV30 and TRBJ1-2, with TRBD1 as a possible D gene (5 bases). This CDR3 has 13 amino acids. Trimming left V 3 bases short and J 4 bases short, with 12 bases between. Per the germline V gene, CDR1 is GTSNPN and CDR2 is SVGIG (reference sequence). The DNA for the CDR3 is TGTGCCTGGAGCCCCCCGGGGGGCTATGGCTACACCTTC. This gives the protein CAWSPPGGYGYTF.

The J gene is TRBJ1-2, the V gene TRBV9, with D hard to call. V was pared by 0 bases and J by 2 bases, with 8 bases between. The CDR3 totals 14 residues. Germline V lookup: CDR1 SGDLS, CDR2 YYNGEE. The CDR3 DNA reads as TGTGCCAGCAGCGTAGGGCAGGACAACTATGGCTACACCTTC. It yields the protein CASSVGQDNYGYTF.

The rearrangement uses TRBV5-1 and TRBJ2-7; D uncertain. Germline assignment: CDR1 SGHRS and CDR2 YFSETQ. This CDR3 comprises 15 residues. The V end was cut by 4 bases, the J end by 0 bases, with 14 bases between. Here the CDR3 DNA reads TGCGCCAGCAGCACCCGGAAAATCAACTCCTACGAGCAGTACTTC. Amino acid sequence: CASSTRKINSYEQYF.

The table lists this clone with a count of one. In DNA, the CDR3 is TGTGCCAGCAGCTCCCCCCGGACCTACTACAATGAGCAGTTCTTC. Encoded protein: CASSSPRTYYNEQFF. The chain uses TRBV5-4 and TRBJ2-1, with D unclear. Trimming pared 3 bases from V and 3 bases from J, leaving 13 bases between. The CDR3 is made up of 15 amino acids. Germline values: CDR1 SGHNT, CDR2 YYREEE (reference sequence). The full variable domain, rest sourced from reference TRBV5-4 and TRBJ2-1, is ETGVTQSPTHLIKTRGQQVTLRCSSQSGHNTVSWYQQALGQGPQFIFQYYREEENGRGNFPPRFSGLQFPNYSSELNVNALELDDSALYLCASSSPRTYYNEQFFGPGTRLTVL.

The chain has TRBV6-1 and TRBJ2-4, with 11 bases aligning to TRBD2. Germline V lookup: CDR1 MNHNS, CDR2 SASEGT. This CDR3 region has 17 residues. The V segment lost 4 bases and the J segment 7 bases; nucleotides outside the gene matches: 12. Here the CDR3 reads CASSATIAGGPRNIQYF. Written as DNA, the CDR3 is TGTGCCAGCAGTGCCACTATAGCGGGGGGGCCTCGGAACATTCAGTACTTC.

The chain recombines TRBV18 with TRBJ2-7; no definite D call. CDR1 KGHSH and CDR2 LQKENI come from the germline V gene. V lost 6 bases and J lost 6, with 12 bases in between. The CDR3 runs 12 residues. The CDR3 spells CASSPGRFEQYF. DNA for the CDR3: TGTGCCAGCTCCCCGGGCCGGTTCGAGCAGTACTTC.

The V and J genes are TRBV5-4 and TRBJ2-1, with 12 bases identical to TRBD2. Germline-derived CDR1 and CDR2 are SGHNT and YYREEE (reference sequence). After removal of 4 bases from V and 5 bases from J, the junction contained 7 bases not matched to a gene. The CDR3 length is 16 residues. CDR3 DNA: TGTGCCAGCAGCACCGCTACTAGCGGGGGGAACAATGAGCAGTTCTTC. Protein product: CASSTATSGGNNEQFF.

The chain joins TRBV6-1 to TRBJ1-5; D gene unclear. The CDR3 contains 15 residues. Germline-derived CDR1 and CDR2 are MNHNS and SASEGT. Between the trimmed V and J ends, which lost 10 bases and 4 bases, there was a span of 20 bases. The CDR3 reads CATHYGANGNQPQHF. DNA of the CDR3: TGTGCCACCCACTACGGAGCCAACGGGAATCAGCCCCAGCATTTT.

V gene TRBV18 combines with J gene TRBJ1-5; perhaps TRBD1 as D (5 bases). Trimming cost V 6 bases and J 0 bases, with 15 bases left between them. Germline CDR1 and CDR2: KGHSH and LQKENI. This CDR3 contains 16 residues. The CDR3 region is CASSPTGTNSNQPQHF. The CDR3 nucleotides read TGTGCCAGCTCCCCAACCGGGACGAATAGCAATCAGCCCCAGCATTTT.

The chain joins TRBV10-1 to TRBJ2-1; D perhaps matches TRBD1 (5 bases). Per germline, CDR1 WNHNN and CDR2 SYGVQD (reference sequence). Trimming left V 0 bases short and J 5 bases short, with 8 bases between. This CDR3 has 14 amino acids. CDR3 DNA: TGCGCCAGCAGTGAGTCGGGGCCCAACAATGAGCAGTTCTTC. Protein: CASSESGPNNEQFF.

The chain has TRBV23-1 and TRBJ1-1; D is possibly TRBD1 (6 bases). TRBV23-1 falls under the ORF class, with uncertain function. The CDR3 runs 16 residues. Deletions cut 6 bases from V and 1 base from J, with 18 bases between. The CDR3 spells CASSQRPGHQNTEAFF. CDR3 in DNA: TGCGCCAGCAGCCAAAGACCGGGACACCAGAACACTGAAGCTTTCTTT.

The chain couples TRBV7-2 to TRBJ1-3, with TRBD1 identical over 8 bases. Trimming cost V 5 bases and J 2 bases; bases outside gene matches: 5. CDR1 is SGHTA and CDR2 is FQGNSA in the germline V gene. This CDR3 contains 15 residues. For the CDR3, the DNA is TGTGCCAGCAGCATTCAGGGGGCGGCTGGAAACACCATATATTTT. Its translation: CASSIQGAAGNTIYF.

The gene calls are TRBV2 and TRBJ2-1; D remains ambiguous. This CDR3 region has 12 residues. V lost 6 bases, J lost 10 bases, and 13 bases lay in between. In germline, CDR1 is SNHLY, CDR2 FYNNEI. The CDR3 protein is CASRPTLWEQFF. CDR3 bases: TGTGCCAGCAGACCCACCCTATGGGAGCAGTTCTTC.

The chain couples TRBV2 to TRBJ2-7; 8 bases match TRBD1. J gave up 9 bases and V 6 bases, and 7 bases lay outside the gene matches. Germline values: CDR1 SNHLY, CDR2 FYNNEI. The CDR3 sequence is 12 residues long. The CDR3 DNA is TGTGCCAGCAGGGACAGGGTTTTTCGGCAGTACTTC. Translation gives CASRDRVFRQYF.

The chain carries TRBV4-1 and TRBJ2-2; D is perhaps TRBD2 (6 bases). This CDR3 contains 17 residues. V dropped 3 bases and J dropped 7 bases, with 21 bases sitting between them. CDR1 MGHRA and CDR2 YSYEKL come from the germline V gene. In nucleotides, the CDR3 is TGCGCCAGCAGCCACAACCAATTGCGGGGTTCAAGCGGGGAGCTGTTTTTT. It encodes CASSHNQLRGSSGELFF.

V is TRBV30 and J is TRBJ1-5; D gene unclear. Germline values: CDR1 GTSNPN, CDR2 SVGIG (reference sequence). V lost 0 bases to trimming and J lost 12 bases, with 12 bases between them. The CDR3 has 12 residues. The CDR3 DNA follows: TGTGCCTGGAGTGTACTACGGGGAGTCCAGCATTTT. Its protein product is CAWSVLRGVQHF.

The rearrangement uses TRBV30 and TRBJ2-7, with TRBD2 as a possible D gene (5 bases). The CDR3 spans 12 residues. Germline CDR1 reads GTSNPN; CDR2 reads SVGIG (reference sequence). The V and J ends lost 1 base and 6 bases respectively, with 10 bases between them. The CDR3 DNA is TGTGCCTGGAGTGGGACCCGGGGCGAGCAGTACTTC. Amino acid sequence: CAWSGTRGEQYF.

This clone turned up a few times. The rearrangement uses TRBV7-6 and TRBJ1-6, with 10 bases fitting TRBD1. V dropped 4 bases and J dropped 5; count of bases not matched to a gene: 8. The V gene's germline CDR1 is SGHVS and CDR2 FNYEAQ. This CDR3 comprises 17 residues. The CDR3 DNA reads TGTGCCAGCAGCTCGGGGGACAGGGGTTCGGATAATTCACCCCTCCACTTT. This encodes CASSSGDRGSDNSPLHF.

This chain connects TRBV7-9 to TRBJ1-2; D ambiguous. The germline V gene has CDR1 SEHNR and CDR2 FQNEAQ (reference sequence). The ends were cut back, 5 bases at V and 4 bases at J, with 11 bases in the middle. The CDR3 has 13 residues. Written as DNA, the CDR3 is TGTGCCAGCAGCCTCAATTATGGCTATGGCTACACCTTC. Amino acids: CASSLNYGYGYTF.

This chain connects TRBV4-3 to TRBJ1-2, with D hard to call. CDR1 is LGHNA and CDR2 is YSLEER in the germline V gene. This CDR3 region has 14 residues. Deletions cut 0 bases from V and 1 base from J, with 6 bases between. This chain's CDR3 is CASSQELNNYGYTF. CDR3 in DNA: TGCGCCAGCAGCCAAGAACTGAATAACTATGGCTACACCTTC.

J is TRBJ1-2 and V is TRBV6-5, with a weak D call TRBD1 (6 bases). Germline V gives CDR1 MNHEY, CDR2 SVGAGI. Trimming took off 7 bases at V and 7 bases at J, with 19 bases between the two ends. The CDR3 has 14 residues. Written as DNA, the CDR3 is TGTGCCAGCATCAACTTCGGGGGGCAGGGTGGCTACACCTTC. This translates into CASINFGGQGGYTF.